This is a list of T cell receptor beta chains from one sample in a study of blood T cells in healthy people across ages. TCRdb re-called the 5' RACE reads through MiXCR, storing one row per CDR3 protein. In the table there are about 1.5 million distinct CDR3 sequences, around 40% of which are singletons. The sequencing sample was made of blood. The source is a woman younger than 30 in good health. Both conserved end residues are part of each CDR3. The D gene is left open where the match is weak. A row's size may be missing; if present it is once, few, many or a size class.

D gene	J gene	V gene	clone size	CDR3 DNA	CDR3 protein
-	TRBJ1-1	TRBV10-3	-	TGTGCCATCAGTGAGTCGAGCCTCGGTTTTGGAGCTTTCTTT	CAISESSLGFGAFF
-	TRBJ2-5	TRBV7-2	few	TGTGCCAGCAGCTTAGTCCCGCAGGTCCCCCAAGAGACCCAGTACTTC	CASSLVPQVPQETQYF
TRBD1	TRBJ1-2	TRBV13	-	TGTGCCAGCAGCTCCGTCCCGGGACAGGGGGCGGAAGGGCTCGGTGGCTACACCTTC	CASSSVPGQGAEGLGGYTF
TRBD1	TRBJ1-1	TRBV6-6	-	TGTGCCAGCATTACCGGGACAGGGAGGTGGGTGTCTGAAGCTTTCTTT	CASITGTGRWVSEAFF
-	TRBJ2-6	TRBV29-1	few	TGCAGCGTGGCGAGGTCTGGGGCCAACGTCCTGACTTTC	CSVARSGANVLTF
-	TRBJ2-7	TRBV6-5	-	TGTGCCAGCAGTTACTCTAGATTCTCCTACAATGAGCAGTACTTC	CASSYSRFSYNEQYF
TRBD2	TRBJ2-7	TRBV11-2	-	TGTGCCAGCAGCTTCGCGGGGGGGCAGGGTCGCTACGAGCAGTACTTC	CASSFAGGQGRYEQYF
TRBD1	TRBJ2-7	TRBV15	-	TGTGCCACCAGCAGGCGGACAGGGGGCAATGAGCAGTACTTC	CATSRRTGGNEQYF
-	TRBJ2-7	TRBV20-1	-	TGCAGTGCTAGGGTCGCGGGGAACGAGCAGTACTTC	CSARVAGNEQYF
-	TRBJ1-1	TRBV4-1	-	TGCGCCAGCAGCCCCCAGCGGGGTATTAAGGTGATCACTGAAGCTTTCTTT	CASSPQRGIKVITEAFF
TRBD1	TRBJ1-2	TRBV20-1	-	TGCAGTGCTAGGGTCCGCGGACAGGGCCCGGGAGGCTATGGCTACACCTTC	CSARVRGQGPGGYGYTF
TRBD1	TRBJ2-7	TRBV6-2/TRBV6-3	-	TGTGCCTGCAGTTACGCTACAGGGGGCAATGAGGACGAGCAGTACTTC	CACSYATGGNEDEQYF
-	TRBJ2-5	TRBV29-1	few	TGCAGCGCATTTACTACAGAGTTTGAGGAGACCCAGTACTTC	CSAFTTEFEETQYF
-	TRBJ2-1	TRBV18	once	TGTGCCAGCTCACCAGGGGCGGGAACCGGCTCCTACAATGAGCAGTTCTTC	CASSPGAGTGSYNEQFF
-	TRBJ1-2	TRBV12-3/TRBV12-4	-	TGTGCCAGCAGTTTAGTGTCAGACTATGGCTACACCTTC	CASSLVSDYGYTF
-	TRBJ2-7	TRBV18	-	TGTGCCAGCTCACCACTAGACCGGAGCGAGCAGTACTTC	CASSPLDRSEQYF
-	TRBJ2-1	TRBV2	-	TGTGCCAGCAGCCAGGGGTTGAGCGGTACCAATGAGCAGTTCTTC	CASSQGLSGTNEQFF
-	TRBJ1-2	TRBV12-3/TRBV12-4	-	TGTGCCAGCAGTTTAGCGGGAGATCCTAACTATGGCTACACCTTC	CASSLAGDPNYGYTF
-	TRBJ2-7	TRBV24-1	-	TGTGCCACCAGGCAGGGGAGCTCCTACGAGCAGTACTTC	CATRQGSSYEQYF
TRBD1	TRBJ2-7	TRBV27	many	TGTGCCAGCAGTTTATCGACAGGGGTCTACGAGCAGTACTTC	CASSLSTGVYEQYF
TRBD2	TRBJ2-1	TRBV9	-	TGTGCCAGCAGCGTAGCTAGCGGGCTCTATAACAATGAGCAGTTCTTC	CASSVASGLYNNEQFF
-	TRBJ2-7	TRBV4-1	many	TGCGCCAGCAGCCAAGATCTTGTGGGGGTCCTCTACGAGCAGTACTTC	CASSQDLVGVLYEQYF
TRBD2	TRBJ2-3	TRBV27	-	TGTGCCAGCAGTCGGGATTTCCAACTAGCGGGAGTTAGCACAGATACGCAGTATTTT	CASSRDFQLAGVSTDTQYF
TRBD2	TRBJ2-3	TRBV5-1	few	TGCGCCAGCAGACCACTAGCGGGGGATAGCACAGATACGCAGTATTTT	CASRPLAGDSTDTQYF
-	TRBJ2-7	TRBV6-2/TRBV6-3	few	TGTGCCAGCAGTTACCGGGACCACGAGCAGTACTTC	CASSYRDHEQYF
TRBD1	TRBJ2-6	TRBV5-1	-	TGCGCCAGCAGCCCGTCACCTACAGGGGCTGGGGCCAACGTCCTGACTTTC	CASSPSPTGAGANVLTF
-	TRBJ2-7	TRBV29-1	-	TGCAGCGTTGTGGGTAGGGCCCATCCCTACGAGCAGTACTTC	CSVVGRAHPYEQYF
TRBD1	TRBJ1-1	TRBV7-2	few	TGTGCCTCGGACAGGGACACTGAAGCTTTCTTT	CASDRDTEAFF
-	TRBJ2-7	TRBV24-1	-	TGTGCCACCAGTGACCCGACAGCGGACTCCTACGAGCAGTACTTC	CATSDPTADSYEQYF
-	TRBJ1-4	TRBV20-1	-	TGCAGTGCTAGAGATAACCGCCTCCAGGGAGGCGTAACTAATGAAAAACTGTTTTTT	CSARDNRLQGGVTNEKLFF
TRBD1	TRBJ2-6	TRBV29-1	-	TGCAGCGTTGGCGGACAGGGGTTTTCTGGGGCCAACGTCCTGACTTTC	CSVGGQGFSGANVLTF
TRBD1	TRBJ1-2	TRBV10-3	-	TGTGCCATCAGCGGGACAGGGGTGCGGTATGGCTACACATTC	CAISGTGVRYGYTF
TRBD1	TRBJ2-4	TRBV6-6	few	TGTGCCAGCAGTTTCCCAGGGGGAGACATTCAGTACTTC	CASSFPGGDIQYF
-	TRBJ2-7	TRBV7-2	-	TGTGCCAGCAGCTTAGGTTGGGTAGCGGCTAGCTCCTACGAGCAGTACTTC	CASSLGWVAASSYEQYF
-	TRBJ1-5	TRBV6-2/TRBV6-3	few	TGTGCCAGCAGTTACTACGACGGTGAAACGGGGCCCCAGCATTTT	CASSYYDGETGPQHF
TRBD1	TRBJ1-1	TRBV20-1	-	TGCAGTGCTAGAGATGTTTGGCAGGGGGTTTTCACTGAAGCTTTCTTT	CSARDVWQGVFTEAFF
-	TRBJ1-2	TRBV10-3	-	TGTGCCATCAGTGAGTCAGGGAGCTATGGCTGCACCTTC	CAISESGSYGCTF
TRBD1	TRBJ2-2	TRBV13	-	TGTGCCAGCAGCTACCTAGGACAGGGGATGAACACCGGGGAGCTGTTTTTT	CASSYLGQGMNTGELFF
-	TRBJ1-2	TRBV20-1	-	TGCAGTGCTAGAGCCAGGGTCGGGAATGGCTACACCTTC	CSARARVGNGYTF
-	TRBJ1-2	TRBV28	-	TGTGCCAGCAGTTTTGGGCCGATAAGCTACACCTTC	CASSFGPISYTF
-	TRBJ1-2	TRBV7-8	once	TGTGCCAGCAGCTTGGGACACCGGGGACCCTATGGCTACACCTTC	CASSLGHRGPYGYTF
-	TRBJ2-1	TRBV3-1	-	TGTGCCAGCAGCCAGTTCGGACGGGGCGGGCATGAGCAGTTCTTC	CASSQFGRGGHEQFF
TRBD2	TRBJ2-7	TRBV2	once	TGTGCCAGCAAGGGGACTAGCGGAGCCTTCTACGAGCAGTACTTC	CASKGTSGAFYEQYF
-	TRBJ2-5	TRBV5-1	few	TGCGCCAGCAGCTTGGCGATTCTTCCAGGGGGGGGACAAGAGACCCAGTACTTC	CASSLAILPGGGQETQYF
-	TRBJ1-1	TRBV20-1	-	TGCAGTGCTAGAGATCTGACTGAAGCTTTCTTT	CSARDLTEAFF
-	TRBJ2-3	TRBV21-1	once	TGTGCCAGCAGCTCTCCCTGGGGTACCGATACGCAGTATTTT	CASSSPWGTDTQYF
-	TRBJ2-1	TRBV27	-	TGTGCCAGCAGTTTCGAGGGGGAAAATGAGCAGTTCTTC	CASSFEGENEQFF
-	TRBJ2-7	TRBV29-1	-	TGCAGCGCCCAGGAGACCTACGAGCAGTACTTC	CSAQETYEQYF
TRBD2	TRBJ2-4	TRBV7-9	-	TGTGCCAGCAGCTTAGTTCCTAGCGGAGCCAAAAACATTCAGTACTTC	CASSLVPSGAKNIQYF
-	TRBJ1-2	TRBV5-1	-	TGCGCCAGCAGCTTGGACAGGGATGGCCACACCTTC	CASSLDRDGHTF
-	TRBJ2-4	TRBV7-2	-	TGTGCCAGCAGCTTTGACCCATCCCTGAACATTCAGTACTTC	CASSFDPSLNIQYF
-	TRBJ2-1	TRBV29-1	-	TGCAGCGTTCTCGGGGATCCTGAGCAGTTCTTC	CSVLGDPEQFF
-	TRBJ2-7	TRBV18	-	TGTGCCAGCTCAACAACGCGGACACTCTACGAGCAGTACTTC	CASSTTRTLYEQYF
TRBD1	TRBJ1-1	TRBV9	-	TGTGCCAGCAGCGCAGGCGGGACAGCCACTGAAGCTTTCTTT	CASSAGGTATEAFF
TRBD1	TRBJ1-2	TRBV7-3	-	TGTGCCGGCAGCTTAAAAGTTGGACAGGAGGACTATGGCTACACCTTC	CAGSLKVGQEDYGYTF
-	TRBJ1-2	TRBV5-3	few	TGTGCCAGAAGCCCGCGAGTTCGTGTTTCCGCCTATGGCTACACCTTC	CARSPRVRVSAYGYTF
TRBD2	TRBJ2-3	TRBV12-3/TRBV12-4	-	TGTGCCAGCAGAAATCTAGCGGGGGCCACAGATACGCAGTATTTT	CASRNLAGATDTQYF
-	TRBJ2-7	TRBV5-6	-	TGTGCCAGCAGCTCGCCCGGGTCCCGCTACGAGCAGTACTTC	CASSSPGSRYEQYF
-	TRBJ2-3	TRBV5-1	few	TGCGCCAGCAGCTTGCCGTCGGGGACTAGCACAGATACGCAGTATTTT	CASSLPSGTSTDTQYF
-	TRBJ1-5	TRBV28	-	TGTGCCAGCAGTACCCGGGACGGGTTCCATCAGCCCCAGCATTTT	CASSTRDGFHQPQHF